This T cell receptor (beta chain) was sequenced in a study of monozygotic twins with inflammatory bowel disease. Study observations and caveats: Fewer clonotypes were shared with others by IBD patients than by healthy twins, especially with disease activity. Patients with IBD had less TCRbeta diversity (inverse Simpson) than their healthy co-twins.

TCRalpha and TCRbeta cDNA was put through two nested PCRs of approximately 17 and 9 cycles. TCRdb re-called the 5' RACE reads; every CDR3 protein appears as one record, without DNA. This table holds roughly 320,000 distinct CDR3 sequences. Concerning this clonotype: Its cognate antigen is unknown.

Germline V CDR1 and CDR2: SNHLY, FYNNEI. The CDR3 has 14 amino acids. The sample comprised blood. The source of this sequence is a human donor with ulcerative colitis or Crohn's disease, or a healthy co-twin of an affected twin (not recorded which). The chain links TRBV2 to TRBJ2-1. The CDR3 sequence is CARREAGLYNEQFF.